This T cell receptor beta chain was captured by sequencing in a study of T cells after yellow fever vaccination. Study findings and constraints: When the response was secondary, it was weaker but reached its peak faster, day 5 versus 15.

With 5 bases removed from V and 3 bases from J, the gap between germline ends came to 7 bases. This CDR3 is built from 12 residues. CDR1 is LNHDA, CDR2 SQIVND, per germline (reference sequence). Comments on this clonotype: Antigen unknown.

UMIs were added to TCR cDNA along with a universal primer site when it was made by 5'RACE template switching. TCRdb redid the calling of the 5' RACE reads with MiXCR, one entry per CDR3 protein. This sample carries 550,000 or so distinct CDR3 sequences, roughly 19% of them seen once, and the ten largest clones take more than 13%. This specimen was PBMCs, taken 15 days after the yellow fever booster vaccination. The sequence derives from a man younger than 45 who received the YFV17D yellow fever vaccine. The rearrangement links TRBV19 to TRBJ2-5; tentatively, D is TRBD2 (5 bases). The CDR3 DNA sequence: TGTGCCAGTAGTCCGGGGAAAGAGACCCAGTACTTC. It translates to CASSPGKETQYF.